This T cell receptor (beta chain) was sequenced in a study of cytomegalovirus exposure and HLA in healthy donors. The wider study: Among approximately 390 genotyped donors, around 80% fell in the Caucasian-associated ancestry cluster.

Germline-derived CDR1 and CDR2 are SGHNT and YENEEA. With V trimmed by 5 bases and J by 0 bases, 4 bases remained unmatched. This CDR3 is built from 15 residues. Vbeta (60) and Jbeta (13) primers were used in the PCR. Only in-frame clones appear in the TCRdb table, and some are missing; sequencing was by immunoSEQ multiplex PCR. Here the sample spans roughly 230,000 clones, around 80% being singletons. General study results and limits: An apparent linkage of common viral pathogens to several of the most significant clusters emerged in a later analysis.

On this clone: What it recognizes is unknown.

The TCR comes from a boy between 10 and 17 years old in good health and CMV-seronegative. The sequencing sample was made of PBMCs. The chain couples TRBV11-3 to TRBJ2-7, with 10 bases aligning to TRBD2. CDR3 DNA sequence: TGTGCCAGCAGCGCAAGACTAGCGGGCTCCTACGAGCAGTACTTC. Translating gives CASSARLAGSYEQYF.